The rows below give T cell receptor beta chains drawn from one sample of a study of CD8 T cells in ankylosing spondylitis. TCRdb recomputed calls from the 5' RACE reads with MiXCR, one row per CDR3 protein. The table records about 160,000 distinct CDR3 sequences, under 45% of them present only once. Sequenced sample: synovial fluid, either unsorted or a sorted T cell fraction (not recorded which). Receptors originate from a male donor with ankylosing spondylitis. CDR3s include the opening cysteine and the closing phenylalanine or tryptophan. D genes are given only for firm matches. For some rows the clone size is stated as once, few or many, or as a class when expanded; others skip it.

-,-,TRBV7-3,TRBJ1-1,CASSLGGYGSEAFF,TGTGCCAGCAGCTTAGGAGGGTATGGGTCTGAAGCTTTCTTT
-,-,TRBV16,TRBJ1-2,CASSQSAGPNYGYTF,TGTGCCAGCAGCCAATCGGCAGGGCCCAACTATGGCTACACCTTC
TRBD1,-,TRBV6-1,TRBJ2-5,CASRQKTGQKSQETQYF,TGTGCCAGCAGACAAAAAACGGGACAGAAGAGCCAAGAGACCCAGTACTTC
TRBD2,-,TRBV15,TRBJ2-3,CATSRDTSGGAIDTQYF,TGTGCCACCAGCAGAGATACTAGCGGGGGGGCCATAGATACGCAGTATTTT
-,few,TRBV9,TRBJ2-1,CASSASSSVSKRNEQFF,TGTGCCAGCAGCGCCTCATCTAGCGTATCAAAGCGGAATGAGCAGTTCTTC
-,-,TRBV11-2,TRBJ1-1,CASSLTWAVNTEAFF,TGTGCCAGCAGCCTGACCTGGGCCGTGAACACTGAAGCTTTCTTT
TRBD2,-,TRBV6-1,TRBJ2-5,CASSEAAGGQETQYF,TGTGCCAGCAGTGAAGCAGCGGGAGGGCAAGAGACCCAGTACTTC
-,-,TRBV13,TRBJ2-5,CASSRGTREETQYF,TGTGCCAGCAGCCGAGGGACAAGAGAAGAGACCCAGTACTTC
-,many,TRBV28,TRBJ2-1,CASSLTGTYNEQFF,TGTGCCAGCAGTTTGACAGGAACTTACAATGAGCAGTTCTTC
-,-,TRBV10-3,TRBJ2-7,CAISLVAAYEQYF,TGTGCCATCAGTCTCGTGGCAGCCTACGAGCAGTACTTC
TRBD2,few,TRBV4-1,TRBJ2-7,CASSHTKRDGTYEQYF,TGCGCCAGCAGCCATACAAAGCGGGACGGCACCTACGAGCAGTACTTC
TRBD2,-,TRBV28,TRBJ2-2,CASSFSGIDTGELFF,TGTGCCAGCAGTTTTAGCGGGATCGACACCGGGGAGCTGTTTTTT
TRBD1,-,TRBV20-1,TRBJ1-2,CSAPPGQGTDCFYGYTF,TGCAGTGCTCCCCCGGGACAGGGCACCGATTGCTTTTATGGCTACACCTTC
-,-,TRBV7-3,TRBJ1-1,CASSLNGSPNAEAFF,TGTGCCAGCAGCTTAAACGGCTCGCCCAACGCTGAAGCTTTCTTT
TRBD2,-,TRBV12-3/TRBV12-4,TRBJ2-1,CASSFRGGGVSYNEQFF,TGTGCCAGCAGTTTTAGAGGCGGGGGGGTCTCCTACAATGAGCAGTTCTTC
TRBD1,few,TRBV2,TRBJ1-5,CASSEGLGTGSPQPQHF,TGTGCCAGCAGTGAGGGTCTCGGGACAGGGAGCCCTCAGCCCCAGCATTTT
-,-,TRBV4-1,TRBJ1-2,CASSQDRGGDLYGYTF,TGCGCCAGCAGCCAAGATCGCGGGGGCGATTTGTATGGCTACACCTTC
-,few,TRBV10-3,TRBJ1-6,CAISDPENSPLHF,TGTGCCATCAGCGACCCCGAAAATTCACCCCTCCACTTT
TRBD1,few,TRBV6-5,TRBJ1-1,CASSFRTGWTEAFF,TGTGCCAGCAGTTTCCGGACAGGGTGGACTGAAGCTTTCTTT
TRBD1,-,TRBV12-3/TRBV12-4,TRBJ1-1,CADQQGATEAFF,TGTGCCGACCAACAGGGGGCCACTGAAGCTTTCTTT
-,-,TRBV7-9,TRBJ2-1,CASSRPGNNEQFF,TGTGCCAGCAGCCGGCCGGGTAACAATGAGCAGTTCTTC
TRBD2,many,TRBV29-1,TRBJ2-1,CSVLVVGSGGYNEQFF,TGCAGCGTTTTGGTGGTTGGTAGCGGGGGCTACAATGAGCAGTTCTTC
-,-,TRBV20-1,TRBJ1-2,CSARVLGRYYGYTF,TGCAGTGCTAGAGTTTTGGGACGTTACTATGGCTACACCTTC
-,-,TRBV28,TRBJ2-7,CASSPPLGAYEQYF,TGTGCCAGCAGTCCCCCGCTGGGAGCCTACGAGCAGTACTTC
TRBD2,-,TRBV15,TRBJ2-1,CATNPREGGNNEQFF,TGTGCCACGAATCCCCGAGAGGGAGGGAATAATGAGCAGTTCTTC
TRBD1,-,TRBV10-3,TRBJ2-5,CAISSDRNQETQYF,TGTGCCATCAGCTCGGACAGGAACCAAGAGACCCAGTACTTC
TRBD2,-,TRBV4-2,TRBJ2-5,CASSQAPSGSGKETQYF,TGTGCCAGCAGCCAAGCCCCTAGCGGGAGCGGAAAAGAGACCCAGTACTTC
TRBD2,-,TRBV6-1,TRBJ2-1,CASSPMASGEGQFF,TGTGCCAGCAGCCCAATGGCTAGCGGGGAAGGACAGTTCTTC
-,few,TRBV6-5,TRBJ2-3,CASSYSMGRLEPDTQYF,TGTGCCAGCAGTTACTCGATGGGCAGATTGGAACCAGATACGCAGTATTTT
TRBD2,-,TRBV7-2,TRBJ2-1,CASSLRLAGVVRQFF,TGTGCCAGCAGCCTGAGACTAGCGGGAGTAGTGAGGCAGTTCTTC
TRBD2,-,TRBV25-1,TRBJ2-7,CASSAPQLSGGTYEQYF,TGTGCCAGCAGTGCTCCCCAACTTAGCGGGGGGACCTACGAGCAGTACTTC
TRBD1,-,TRBV5-1,TRBJ2-7,CASSPGTGRMYLSPEQYF,TGCGCCAGCAGCCCAGGGACAGGGAGAATGTACCTCTCACCCGAGCAGTACTTC
TRBD2,-,TRBV28,TRBJ2-1,CASSLGLALLYNEQFF,TGTGCCAGCAGTTTAGGACTAGCCCTACTCTACAATGAGCAGTTCTTC
-,-,TRBV19,TRBJ1-1,CASSFIVGVTEAFF,TGTGCCAGTAGCTTCATCGTCGGGGTCACTGAAGCTTTCTTT
-,-,TRBV5-1,TRBJ1-1,CASSLADGVARGTEAFF,TGCGCCAGCAGCTTGGCCGACGGGGTGGCGAGGGGTACTGAAGCTTTCTTT
TRBD1,-,TRBV7-9,TRBJ2-3,CASSLATGGDFTDTQYF,TGTGCCAGCAGCTTAGCTACAGGGGGCGACTTCACAGATACGCAGTATTTT
-,-,TRBV11-2,TRBJ2-5,CASSRYQETQYF,TGTGCCAGCAGTCGGTACCAAGAGACCCAGTACTTC
TRBD1,-,TRBV27,TRBJ2-1,CASSSRDRGYHEQFF,TGTGCCAGCAGTTCCCGGGACAGGGGCTACCATGAGCAGTTCTTC
-,-,TRBV27,TRBJ2-7,CASSPSGGYSYEQYF,TGTGCCAGCAGTCCCTCCGGGGGTTACTCCTACGAGCAGTACTTC
-,few,TRBV14,TRBJ2-1,CASSQVFRVRYNEQFF,TGTGCCAGCAGCCAAGTCTTTCGTGTCCGCTACAATGAGCAGTTCTTC
TRBD1,-,TRBV4-1,TRBJ2-7,CASSQTRGFYEQYF,TGCGCCAGCAGCCAAACCAGGGGGTTCTACGAGCAGTACTTC